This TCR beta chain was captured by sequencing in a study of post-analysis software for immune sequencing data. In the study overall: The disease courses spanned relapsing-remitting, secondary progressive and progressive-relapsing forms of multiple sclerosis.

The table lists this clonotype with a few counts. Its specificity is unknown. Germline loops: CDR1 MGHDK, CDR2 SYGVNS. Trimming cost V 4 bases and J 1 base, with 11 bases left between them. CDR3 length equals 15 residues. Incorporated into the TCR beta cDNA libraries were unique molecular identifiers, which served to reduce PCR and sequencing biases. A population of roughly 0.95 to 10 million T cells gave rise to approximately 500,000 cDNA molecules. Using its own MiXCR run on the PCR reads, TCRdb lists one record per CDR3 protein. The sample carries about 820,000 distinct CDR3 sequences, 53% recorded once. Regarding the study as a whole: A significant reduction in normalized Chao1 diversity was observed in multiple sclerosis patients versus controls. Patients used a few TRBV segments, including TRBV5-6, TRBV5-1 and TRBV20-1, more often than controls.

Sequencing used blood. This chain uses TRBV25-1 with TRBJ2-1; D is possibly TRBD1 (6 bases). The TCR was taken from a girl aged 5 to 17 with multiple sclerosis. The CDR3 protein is CASSAGTSSYNEQFF. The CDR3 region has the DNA TGTGCCAGCAGTGCCGGGACATCGTCCTACAATGAGCAGTTCTTC.